This T cell receptor (beta chain) was sequenced during a study of blood T cell repertoires in COVID-19. Study details: From T cells, B-cell-depleted T cells, or PBMCs came the material, which was cDNA or gDNA.

V was shortened by 5 bases and J by 7 bases, with 14 bases between the two germline ends. The CDR3 has 13 residues. Germline V gene data show CDR1 as MNHEY and CDR2 as SMNVEV (reference sequence). Participants were placed into cohorts based on the clinical history they reported. TCRdb's copy holds only in-frame clones and misses some; the assay was immunoSEQ multiplex PCR. The sample yields a few hundred thousand clones, about nine tenths seen once. Sample: PBMCs or T cells enriched from blood (not recorded which). The chain combines TRBV27 with TRBJ1-2; D is undetermined. This receptor was identified in a woman in her thirties or forties with acute COVID-19. The CDR3 nucleotides are TGTGCCAGCAGTCCCGATCCTCGGTCTGGCTACACCTTC. Amino acids: CASSPDPRSGYTF.